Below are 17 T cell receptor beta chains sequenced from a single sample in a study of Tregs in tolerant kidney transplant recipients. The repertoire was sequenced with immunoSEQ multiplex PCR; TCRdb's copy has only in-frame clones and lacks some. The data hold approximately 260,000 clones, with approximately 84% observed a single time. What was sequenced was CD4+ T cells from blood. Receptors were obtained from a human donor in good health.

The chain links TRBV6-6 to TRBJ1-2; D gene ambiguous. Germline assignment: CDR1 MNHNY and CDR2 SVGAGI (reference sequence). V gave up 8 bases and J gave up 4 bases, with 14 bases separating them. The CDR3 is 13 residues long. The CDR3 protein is CASPPGPSYGYTF. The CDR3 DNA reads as TGTGCCAGCCCACCGGGTCCTAGCTATGGCTACACCTTC.

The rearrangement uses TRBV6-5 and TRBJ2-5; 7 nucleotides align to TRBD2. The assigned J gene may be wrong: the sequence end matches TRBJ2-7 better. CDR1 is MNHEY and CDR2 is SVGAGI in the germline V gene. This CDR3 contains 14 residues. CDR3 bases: TGTGCCAGCAGTTACCCCGGGAGGCCCTACGAGCAGTACTTC. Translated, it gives CASSYPGRPYEQYF.

The CDR3 region has the DNA TGTGCCAGCAGTTGGGACGGGACTCCACAAGAGACCCAGTACTTC. Translating gives CASSWDGTPQETQYF. The V call is TRBV6-5, the J call TRBJ2-5; TRBD2 is a possible D gene (6 bases). Looked up from germline, CDR1 is MNHEY and CDR2 is SVGAGI. V lost 4 bases, J lost 2 bases, and 14 bases lay in between. This CDR3 region has 15 residues.

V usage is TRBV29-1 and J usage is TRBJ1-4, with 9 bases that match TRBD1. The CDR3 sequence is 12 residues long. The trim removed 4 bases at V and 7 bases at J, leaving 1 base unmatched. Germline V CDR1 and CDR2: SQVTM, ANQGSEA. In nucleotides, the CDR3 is TGCAGCGTTGGGGACAGGGTTGAAAAACTGTTTTTT. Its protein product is CSVGDRVEKLFF. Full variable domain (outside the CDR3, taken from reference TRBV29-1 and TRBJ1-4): SAVISQKPSRDICQRGTSLTIQCQVDSQVTMMFWYRQQPGQSLTLIATANQGSEATYESGFVIDKFPISRPNLTFSTLTVSNMSPEDSSIYLCSVGDRVEKLFFGSGTQLSVL.

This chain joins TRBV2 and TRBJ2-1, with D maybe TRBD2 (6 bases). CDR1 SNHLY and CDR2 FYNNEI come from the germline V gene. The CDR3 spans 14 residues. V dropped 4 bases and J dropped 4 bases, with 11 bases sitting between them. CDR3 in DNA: TGTGCCAGCAGTGCGGGGACTCGTTACAATGAGCAGTTCTTC. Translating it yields CASSAGTRYNEQFF.

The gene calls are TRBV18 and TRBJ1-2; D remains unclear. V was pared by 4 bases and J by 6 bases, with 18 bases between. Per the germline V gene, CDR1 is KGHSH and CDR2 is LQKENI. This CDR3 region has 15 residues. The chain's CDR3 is CASSLEGSGKHGYTF. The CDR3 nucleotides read TGTGCCAGCTCACTAGAGGGATCGGGCAAGCATGGCTACACCTTC.

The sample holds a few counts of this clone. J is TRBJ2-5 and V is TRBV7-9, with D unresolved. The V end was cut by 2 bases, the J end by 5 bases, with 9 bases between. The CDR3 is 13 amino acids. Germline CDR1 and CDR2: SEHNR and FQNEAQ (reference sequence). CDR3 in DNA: TGTGCCAGCAGCTTATCGATGGGGGAGACCCAGTACTTC. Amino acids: CASSLSMGETQYF.

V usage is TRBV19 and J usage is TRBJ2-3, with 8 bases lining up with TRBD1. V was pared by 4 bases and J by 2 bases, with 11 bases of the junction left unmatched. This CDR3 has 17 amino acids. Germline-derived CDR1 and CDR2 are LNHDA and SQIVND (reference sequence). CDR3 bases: TGTGCCAGTAGTACGGGCGGACAGGGAAGGAACACAGATACGCAGTATTTT. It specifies CASSTGGQGRNTDTQYF.

CDR3 nucleotide sequence: TGTGCCAGCAGTCCAGGACTAGCGGGAGGAGCCGAGCAGTACTTC. As protein: CASSPGLAGGAEQYF. The V gene is TRBV7-2, the J gene TRBJ2-7; 14 bases map to TRBD2. The length of the CDR3 is 15 residues. From germline, CDR1 is SGHTA and CDR2 FQGNSA. The ends lost 6 bases at V and 6 bases at J; junction bases unmatched: 7.

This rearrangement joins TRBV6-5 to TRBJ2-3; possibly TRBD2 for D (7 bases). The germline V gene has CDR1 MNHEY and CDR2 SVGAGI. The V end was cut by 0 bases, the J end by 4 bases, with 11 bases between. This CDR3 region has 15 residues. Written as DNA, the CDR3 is TGTGCCAGCAGTTACTCAGGGGGGGGCGCAGATACGCAGTATTTT. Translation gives CASSYSGGGADTQYF.

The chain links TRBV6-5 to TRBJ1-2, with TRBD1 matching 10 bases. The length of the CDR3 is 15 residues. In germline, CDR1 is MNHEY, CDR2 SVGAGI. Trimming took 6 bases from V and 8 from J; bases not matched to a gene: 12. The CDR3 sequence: CASRRTDRGLRGYTF. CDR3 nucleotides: TGTGCCAGCAGACGAACTGACAGGGGGCTACGGGGCTACACCTTC.

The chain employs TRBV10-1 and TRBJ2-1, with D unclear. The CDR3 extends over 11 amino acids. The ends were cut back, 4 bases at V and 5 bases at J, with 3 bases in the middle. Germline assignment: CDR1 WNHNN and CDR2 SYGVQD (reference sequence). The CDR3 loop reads CASSGNNEQFF. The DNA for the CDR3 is TGCGCCAGCAGTGGGAACAATGAGCAGTTCTTC.

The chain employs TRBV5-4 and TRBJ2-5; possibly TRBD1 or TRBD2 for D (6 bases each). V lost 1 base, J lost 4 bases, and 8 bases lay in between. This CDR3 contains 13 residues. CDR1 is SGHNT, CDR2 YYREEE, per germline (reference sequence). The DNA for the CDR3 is TGTGCCAGCAGCTTGAGGGGGGCAGAGACCCAGTACTTC. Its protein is CASSLRGAETQYF.

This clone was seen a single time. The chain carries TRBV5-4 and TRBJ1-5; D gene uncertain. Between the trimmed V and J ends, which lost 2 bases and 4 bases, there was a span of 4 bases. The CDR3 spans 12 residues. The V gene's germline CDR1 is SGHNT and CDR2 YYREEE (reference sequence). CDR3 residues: CASSLENQPQHF. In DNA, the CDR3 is TGTGCCAGCAGCTTAGAGAATCAGCCCCAGCATTTT.

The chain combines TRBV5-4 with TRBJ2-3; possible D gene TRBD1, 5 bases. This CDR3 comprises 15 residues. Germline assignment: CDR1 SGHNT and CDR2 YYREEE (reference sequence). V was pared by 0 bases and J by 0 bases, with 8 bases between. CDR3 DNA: TGTGCCAGCAGCTTGGTAGGGGCTAGCACAGATACGCAGTATTTT. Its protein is CASSLVGASTDTQYF. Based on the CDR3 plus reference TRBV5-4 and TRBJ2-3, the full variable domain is ETGVTQSPTHLIKTRGQQVTLRCSSQSGHNTVSWYQQALGQGPQFIFQYYREEENGRGNFPPRFSGLQFPNYSSELNVNALELDDSALYLCASSLVGASTDTQYFGPGTRLTVL.

The chain's CDR3 is CSVAVGREGSNTEAFF. The CDR3 coding sequence is TGCAGCGTTGCCGTGGGCAGGGAGGGATCGAACACTGAAGCTTTCTTT. The rearrangement links TRBV29-1 to TRBJ1-1; TRBD1 is a possible D gene (5 bases). Looked up from germline, CDR1 is SQVTM and CDR2 is ANQGSEA. V dropped 4 bases and J dropped 1 base, with 19 bases sitting between them. The CDR3 extends over 16 amino acids.

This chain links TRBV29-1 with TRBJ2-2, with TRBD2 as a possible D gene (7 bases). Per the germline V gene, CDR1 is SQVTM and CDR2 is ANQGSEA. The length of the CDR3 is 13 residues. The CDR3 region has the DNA TGCACCACCAGTCTAGGGGGGGTGGGGGAGCTGTTTTTT. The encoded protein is CTTSLGGVGELFF.